This T cell receptor (beta chain) is drawn from a study of shared clonotypes between healthy human individuals. Trimming stripped 0 bases from V and 8 bases from J, with 14 bases between. CDR1 is LNHNV and CDR2 is YYDKDF in the germline V gene (reference sequence). The CDR3 is 14 amino acids. CD4+ cell separation produced CD45RA+ naive and CD45RA-negative memory subsets. Assay: immunoSEQ multiplex PCR; the TCRdb copy retains only in-frame clones and omits some. The data show over 2 million clones, under 95% seen once. V gene TRBV15 combines with J gene TRBJ2-7; the D is unclear. Sequencing used naive CD4+ T cells from PBMCs. The sample's subset: CD45RA+ positively selected. This TCR was recovered from a man between 18 and 35 years old in good health. Some clones in this sample may be carry-over from other donors' samples. Here the CDR3 reads CATSRESTQGKQYF. The CDR3 DNA sequence: TGTGCCACCAGCAGAGAGTCCACCCAAGGAAAGCAGTACTTC.